These 30 T cell receptor beta chains came from one sample sequenced in a study of post-analysis software for immune sequencing data. Sequencing libraries made from TCR beta cDNA carried unique molecular identifiers. TCRdb re-analysed the PCR reads in MiXCR, keeping a single row per CDR3 protein. The profile shows under 200,000 distinct CDR3 sequences, roughly 40% of them singletons. The sequences come from blood, collected after autologous hematopoietic stem cell transplantation. Receptors were obtained from a girl under 18 with multiple sclerosis.

At least ten counts were recorded for this clonotype. The V gene is TRBV20-1, the J gene TRBJ2-5, with 14 bases lining up with TRBD2. The CDR3 spans 15 residues. The V gene's germline CDR1 is DFQATT and CDR2 SNEGSKA (reference sequence). V shed 6 bases and J 4 bases; nucleotides not matched to a gene: 7. CDR3 protein: CSAAPTSGGVETQYF. The CDR3 bases are TGCAGTGCCGCCCCGACTAGCGGGGGGGTAGAGACCCAGTACTTC.

V gene TRBV7-2 combines with J gene TRBJ2-7; D is uncertain. V was trimmed by 2 bases and J by 2 bases, leaving 10 bases between them. CDR3 length: 14 residues. Germline-derived CDR1 and CDR2 are SGHTA and FQGNSA. CDR3 in DNA: TGTGCCAGCAGCTTATCTAGGACCACCTACGAGCAGTACTTC. Residues: CASSLSRTTYEQYF.

This clonotype was seen a handful of times. V and J are TRBV9 and TRBJ2-1, with D perhaps given as TRBD1 or TRBD2 (6 bases each). Trimming left V 1 base short and J 4 bases short, with 18 bases between. Germline V gene sequence: CDR1 SGDLS, CDR2 YYNGEE. There are 17 residues in the CDR3. DNA for the CDR3: TGTGCCAGCAGCGTAAGAGGGGGGTGGGGGGATTACAATGAGCAGTTCTTC. This sequence encodes CASSVRGGWGDYNEQFF.

In the case of this clonotype: This may come from a read error, since a much larger clone is one base off. V gene TRBV6-6 combines with J gene TRBJ2-1; perhaps TRBD1 as D (6 bases). The J call may not be correct, given that the DNA end is closer to TRBJ2-7. Germline CDR1 reads MNHNY; CDR2 reads SVGAGI (reference sequence). The CDR3 contains 14 residues. CDR3 nucleotide sequence: TGTGCCAGCAGTTACCCGGACAGTGCCTACGAGCAGTACTTC. This codes for CASSYPDSAYEQYF.

The CDR3 DNA sequence: TGCGCCAGCAGCCAAGTTGATCTGGGACTAGCGGCCGGGGAGCTGTTTTTT. It encodes CASSQVDLGLAAGELFF. J is TRBJ2-2 and V is TRBV4-1; 11 nucleotides align to TRBD2. This CDR3 region has 17 residues. With V trimmed by 1 base and J by 6 bases, 7 bases remained unmatched. Germline V gene lookup returns CDR1 MGHRA and CDR2 YSYEKL.

For this clonotype: A read error may explain this, as a much larger clone is one base away. This chain connects TRBV24-1 to TRBJ2-1; possibly TRBD1 for D (5 bases). Germline V lookup: CDR1 KGHDR, CDR2 SFDVKD. The CDR3 loop spans 16 amino acids. V gave up 4 bases and J gave up 10 bases, with 22 bases separating them. As DNA, the CDR3 is TGTGCCACCAGTGACATCATTCAGGGCCCCTCAAGGGAGCAGTTCTTC. Translating it yields CATSDIIQGPSREQFF.

There are a few counts of this clonotype. V gene TRBV7-9 combines with J gene TRBJ1-5, with D possibly matching TRBD1 (6 bases). Germline CDR1 is SEHNR and CDR2 is FQNEAQ (reference sequence). Trimming cost V 5 bases and J 9 bases, with 14 bases left between them. This CDR3 has 13 amino acids. The CDR3 coding sequence is TGTGCCAGCAGCGAACAGGGTACAAGGCCCCAGCATTTT. It is translated as CASSEQGTRPQHF.

V and J are TRBV10-1 and TRBJ2-7; D unresolved. This CDR3 spans 14 amino acids. The V gene's germline CDR1 is WNHNN and CDR2 SYGVQD (reference sequence). The V and J ends lost 2 bases and 0 bases respectively, with 8 bases between them. The CDR3 coding sequence is TGCGCCAGCAGTGAGGCGGAGAGCTCCTACGAGCAGTACTTC. Translated: CASSEAESSYEQYF.

There are a few counts of this clonotype. The chain is built from TRBV15 and TRBJ2-1; 8 nucleotides agree with TRBD1. J gave up 6 bases and V 1 base, and 2 bases lay outside the gene matches. The length of the CDR3 is 14 residues. Germline V gives CDR1 LNHNV, CDR2 YYDKDF (reference sequence). CDR3 region: CATSRATGGNEQFF. The CDR3 DNA reads as TGTGCCACCAGCAGAGCTACAGGGGGCAATGAGCAGTTCTTC.

At least ten counts were recorded for this clonotype. The chain combines TRBV12-3 or TRBV12-4 with TRBJ2-3; TRBD2 might be the D (6 bases). The ends were cut back, 5 bases at V and 4 bases at J, with 13 bases in the middle. The CDR3 is made up of 14 amino acids. CDR3 region: CASSRSSDADTQYF. CDR3 DNA: TGTGCCAGCAGTCGATCTAGCGATGCAGATACGCAGTATTTT.

This clonotype has only a few counts. The chain uses TRBV20-1 and TRBJ2-4; 9 bases line up with TRBD2. The CDR3 is made up of 17 amino acids. V lost 0 bases to trimming and J lost 0 bases; unmatched junction nucleotides: 6. CDR1 is DFQATT and CDR2 is SNEGSKA in the germline V gene (reference sequence). The CDR3 nucleotides are TGCAGTGCTAGAGATTGGCGGGAGGGACTAGCCAAAAACATTCAGTACTTC. Protein: CSARDWREGLAKNIQYF.

The chain uses TRBV15 and TRBJ2-6; possible D gene TRBD1, 5 bases. From germline, CDR1 is LNHNV and CDR2 YYDKDF (reference sequence). There are 17 residues in the CDR3. Trimming removed 1 base from V and 2 bases from J, with 12 bases in between. The CDR3 region is CATSRGWQGPGANVLTF. In nucleotides, the CDR3 is TGTGCCACCAGCAGAGGGTGGCAGGGTCCTGGGGCCAACGTCCTGACTTTC.

V gene TRBV12-3 or TRBV12-4 combines with J gene TRBJ2-7; the match to TRBD2 covers 13 bases. The V and J ends lost 11 bases and 5 bases, in that order; junction bases with no gene match: 6. The CDR3 has 13 amino acids. CDR3 DNA: TGTGCCTCCACCACTAGCGGGAGGGACGAGCAGTACTTC. Protein: CASTTSGRDEQYF.

This clonotype was counted only a few times. V is TRBV6-5 and J is TRBJ2-5; 9 positions match TRBD1. The DNA end is a closer match to TRBJ2-7, so the J assignment may be wrong. Germline CDR1 and CDR2: MNHEY and SVGAGI. The CDR3 loop spans 16 amino acids. DNA of the CDR3: TGTGCCAGCAGTTACTCGATCCGGGACAGGGTATACGAGCAGTACTTC. Translation: CASSYSIRDRVYEQYF.

The chain joins TRBV5-1 to TRBJ2-1; D remains unclear. The CDR3 loop spans 12 amino acids. Germline V gene sequence: CDR1 SGHRS, CDR2 YFSETQ. Trimming shortened V by 4 bases and J by 12 bases, and 14 bases separated the two germline ends. The CDR3 bases are TGCGCCAGCAGCCCCGGGTGGAATCGGCAGTTCTTC. Translation: CASSPGWNRQFF.

The chain carries TRBV5-5 and TRBJ1-1; tentatively, D is TRBD1 (5 bases). This CDR3 has 17 residues. V was pared by 4 bases and J by 2 bases, with 21 bases between. Per germline, CDR1 SGHKS and CDR2 YYEKEE (reference sequence). DNA for the CDR3: TGTGCCAGCAGCCCCGAGCACGTCGGGGCCCTCAACACTGAAGCTTTCTTT. This codes for CASSPEHVGALNTEAFF.

The chain joins TRBV5-1 to TRBJ1-4; 7 bases are a match to TRBD1. Germline V gene sequence: CDR1 SGHRS, CDR2 YFSETQ. The CDR3 runs 15 residues. J gave up 3 bases and V 4 bases, and 6 bases lay outside the gene matches. As DNA, the CDR3 is TGCGCCAGCAGCGATCGACAGGGTTCTAATGAAAAACTGTTTTTT. Amino acid sequence: CASSDRQGSNEKLFF.

This clonotype was observed a few times. The V gene is TRBV28, the J gene TRBJ1-5; TRBD1 is a possible D gene (5 bases). V was shortened by 3 bases and J by 6 bases, with 15 bases between the two germline ends. The CDR3 sequence is 15 residues long. Germline values: CDR1 MDHEN, CDR2 SYDVKM. CDR3 DNA sequence: TGTGCCAGCAGTTTCCCCAGGGTCGTCAGTCAGCCCCAGCATTTT. It specifies CASSFPRVVSQPQHF.

The J gene is TRBJ1-1, the V gene TRBV2; D may be TRBD1 (5 bases). V was trimmed by 7 bases and J by 1 base, leaving 10 bases between them. The CDR3 extends over 13 amino acids. From germline, CDR1 is SNHLY and CDR2 FYNNEI. CDR3: CASKVGPNTEAFF. CDR3 sequence (DNA): TGTGCCAGCAAGGTGGGACCGAACACTGAAGCTTTCTTT.

The table lists this clonotype with many counts. The chain has TRBV2 and TRBJ2-7, with TRBD1 as a possible D gene (6 bases). The CDR3 contains 14 residues. V was clipped by 7 bases and J by 0 bases, with 13 bases between them. Germline values: CDR1 SNHLY, CDR2 FYNNEI. In nucleotides, the CDR3 is TGTGCCAGCAAGTCCGACAGGCTCTCCTACGAGCAGTACTTC. Translation gives CASKSDRLSYEQYF.

The rearrangement uses TRBV28 and TRBJ2-7, with D perhaps assigned TRBD1 or TRBD2 (5 bases each). This CDR3 is 14 amino acids long. V was clipped by 6 bases and J by 1 base, with 13 bases between them. CDR1 MDHEN and CDR2 SYDVKM come from the germline V gene. The CDR3, as DNA: TGTGCCAGCAGCCCGGGACCAAATTCCTACGAGCAGTACTTC. Its protein is CASSPGPNSYEQYF.

The V call is TRBV6-2 or TRBV6-3, the J call TRBJ2-7, with D unclear. Germline V gene data show CDR1 as MNHEY and CDR2 as SVGEGT. The CDR3 is 13 amino acids. V lost 2 bases, J lost 6 bases, and 11 bases lay in between. The CDR3 sequence: CASSYPPALEQYF. In DNA form, the CDR3 reads TGTGCCAGCAGTTACCCCCCGGCGCTCGAGCAGTACTTC.

V gene TRBV4-1 combines with J gene TRBJ2-1; D is tentatively TRBD1 or TRBD2 (5 bases each). This CDR3 is 17 amino acids long. The germline V and J ends were trimmed by 1 base and 4 bases, with 17 bases remaining between them. Germline lookup yields CDR1 MGHRA and CDR2 YSYEKL. The CDR3 loop is CASSQVGDHTPYNEQFF. The DNA of the CDR3 is TGCGCCAGCAGCCAAGTAGGGGACCACACACCGTACAATGAGCAGTTCTTC.

This clonotype appeared a few times. Being one base from a much bigger clone, this may be a read error. This chain links TRBV6-5 with TRBJ2-5; no definite D call. Germline V CDR1 and CDR2: MNHEY, SVGAGI. There are 14 residues in the CDR3. The V end lost 3 bases, the J end lost 11 bases, and 19 bases lay between the germline ends. The DNA for the CDR3 is TGTGCCAGCAGTTATGGGCGGAACTACAATGAGCAGTACTTC. Encoded protein: CASSYGRNYNEQYF.

J is TRBJ2-7 and V is TRBV20-1; tentatively, D is TRBD2 (5 bases). The germline CDR1 and CDR2 sequences are DFQATT and SNEGSKA (reference sequence). This CDR3 region has 14 residues. Trimming took 0 bases from V and 3 from J, leaving 12 bases between them. CDR3 amino acids: CSARDQAVRYEQYF. CDR3 sequence (DNA): TGCAGTGCTAGAGATCAAGCGGTACGCTACGAGCAGTACTTC.

The chain is built from TRBV5-1 and TRBJ2-7; 10 bases line up with TRBD2. CDR3 length: 17 amino acids. The trim removed 0 bases at V and 3 bases at J, leaving 9 bases unmatched. The germline CDR1 and CDR2 sequences are SGHRS and YFSETQ. CDR3 protein: CASSLGPSGRYDYEQYF. Written as DNA, the CDR3 is TGCGCCAGCAGCTTGGGGCCTAGCGGGAGATATGACTACGAGCAGTACTTC.

This sequence joins TRBV7-6 and TRBJ1-4, with D possibly being TRBD1 (6 bases). Germline CDR1 and CDR2: SGHVS and FNYEAQ. V lost 4 bases and J lost 6, with 18 bases in between. CDR3 length: 16 residues. The CDR3 protein is CASSSLTGSGDEKLFF. CDR3 sequence (DNA): TGTGCCAGCAGCTCCCTCACAGGGTCAGGAGATGAAAAACTGTTTTTT.

The DNA for the CDR3 is TGCGCCAGCAGCCGCGGGGAGAATAATTCACCCCTCCACTTT. Protein product: CASSRGENNSPLHF. The rearrangement joins TRBV4-3 to TRBJ1-6; no definite D call. The CDR3 contains 14 residues. Germline CDR1 LGHNA, CDR2 YSLEER. V was shortened by 4 bases and J by 5 bases, with 9 bases between the two germline ends.

This clonotype occurred a few times. This chain links TRBV6-5 with TRBJ2-3; TRBD2 matches at 9 bases. Per germline, CDR1 MNHEY and CDR2 SVGAGI. Trimming at V came to 6 bases and at J to 5 bases, leaving 6 bases not matched to a gene. This CDR3 comprises 14 residues. The chain's CDR3 is CASSQREVLDTQYF. CDR3 bases: TGTGCCAGCAGCCAGCGGGAGGTGTTAGATACGCAGTATTTT.

The gene calls are TRBV4-2 and TRBJ2-3, with D unclear. The CDR3 contains 16 residues. Between the trimmed V and J ends, which lost 4 bases and 2 bases, there was a span of 16 bases. CDR1 is LGHNA, CDR2 YNFKEQ, per germline. The CDR3 loop is CASSLGESPNTDTQYF. For the CDR3, the DNA is TGTGCCAGCAGCCTGGGCGAGTCTCCGAACACAGATACGCAGTATTTT.